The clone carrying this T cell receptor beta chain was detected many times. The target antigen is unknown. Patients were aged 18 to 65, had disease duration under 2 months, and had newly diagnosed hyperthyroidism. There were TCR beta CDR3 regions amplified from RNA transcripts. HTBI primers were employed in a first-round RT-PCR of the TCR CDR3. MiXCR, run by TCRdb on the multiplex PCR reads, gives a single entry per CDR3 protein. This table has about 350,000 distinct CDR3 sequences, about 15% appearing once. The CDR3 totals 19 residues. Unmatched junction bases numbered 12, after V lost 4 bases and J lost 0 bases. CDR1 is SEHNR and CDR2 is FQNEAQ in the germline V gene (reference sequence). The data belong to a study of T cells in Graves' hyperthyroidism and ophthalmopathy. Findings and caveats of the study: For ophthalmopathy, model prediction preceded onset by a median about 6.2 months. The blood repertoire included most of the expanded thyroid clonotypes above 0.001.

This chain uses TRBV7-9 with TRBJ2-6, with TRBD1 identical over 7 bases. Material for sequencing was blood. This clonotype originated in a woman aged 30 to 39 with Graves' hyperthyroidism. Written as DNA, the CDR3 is TGTGCCAGCAGCTCTCGCGGACAGGCCCTCACCTCTGGGGCCAACGTCCTGACTTTC. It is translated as CASSSRGQALTSGANVLTF.